A selection of T cell receptor beta chains follows, all from one sample in a study of cytomegalovirus exposure and HLA in healthy donors. Only in-frame clones appear in the TCRdb table, and some are missing; sequencing was by immunoSEQ multiplex PCR. Of under 200,000 clones detected, approximately 73% appear once; the ten largest clones hold 5.4%. The sequencing input was PBMCs. These receptors were collected from a woman aged 18 to 35 in good health and CMV-seropositive. CDR3s include the opening cysteine and the closing phenylalanine or tryptophan. D genes are given only for firm matches. Size is stated for part of the rows, as once, few or many counts, or as a class when the clone is expanded.

d_call j_call v_call clone_size cdr3_nt cdr3_aa
. TRBJ1-1 TRBV6-6 once TGTGCCAGCAGTGACGGGTCTTTGACGAACACTGAAGCTTTCTTT CASSDGSLTNTEAFF
. TRBJ1-1 TRBV2 once TGTGCCAGCATACTAACAGGGAACACTGAAGCTTTCTTT CASILTGNTEAFF
. TRBJ2-7 TRBV23-1 . TGCGCCAGCAGTCCGACTAGGGTTACCTACGAGCAGTACTTC CASSPTRVTYEQYF
TRBD2 TRBJ2-1 TRBV30 . TGTGCCTGGAGTGTTGGGACTAGCGGGGGGATCCACAATGAGCAGTTCTTC CAWSVGTSGGIHNEQFF
. TRBJ2-5 TRBV30 . TGTGCCTGGAGTGTAGCGTGGGGCGATGCGCAGTACTTC CAWSVAWGDAQYF
. TRBJ1-1 TRBV28 once TGTGCCAGCAACTATCGACAGCGACTGAACACTGAAGCTTTCTTT CASNYRQRLNTEAFF
. TRBJ2-6 TRBV5-1 . TGCGCCAGCAGCTTGGGTGTGATAGCTGGGGCCAACGTCCTGACTTTC CASSLGVIAGANVLTF
. TRBJ1-1 TRBV6-5 . TGTGCCAGCAGTTACGGAGGGGTTGAAGCTTTCTTT CASSYGGVEAFF
TRBD2 TRBJ2-3 TRBV2 once TGTGCCAGCAACCCGGAAGCGGGGGGGCCGAGAGATACGCAGTATTTT CASNPEAGGPRDTQYF
. TRBJ2-7 TRBV6-6 . TGTGCCAGCAGTTACCGGGGTCTTCAGGGGTCGGGTGAGCAGTACTTC CASSYRGLQGSGEQYF
TRBD2 TRBJ2-3 TRBV28 once TGTGCCAGCAGTCCACCCCGGGAGGGGGATGCAGATACGCAGTATTTT CASSPPREGDADTQYF
. TRBJ2-6 TRBV30 . TGTGCCTGGACCCTAGGGGGTTCTGGGGCCAACGTCCTGACTTTC CAWTLGGSGANVLTF
TRBD2 TRBJ2-1 TRBV25-1 . TGTGCCAGCACCAGGACTAGCGGGGGGAGCTCCTACAATGAGCAGTTCTTC CASTRTSGGSSYNEQFF
TRBD2 TRBJ2-5 TRBV6-4 . TGTGCCAGCAGTGACCTCTTAAGCGGGGAAGAGGCCCAGTACTTC CASSDLLSGEEAQYF
TRBD2 TRBJ2-5 TRBV7-7 once TGTGCTAGCAGCTTAGATAGCGGGGGCTGGGAGACCCAGTACTTC CASSLDSGGWETQYF
TRBD1 TRBJ2-4 TRBV19 few TGTGCCAGTTCAGACAGGGAAGGCAAAAACATTCAGTACTTC CASSDREGKNIQYF
. TRBJ2-1 TRBV4-2 . TGTGCCAGCAGCCGTCCTACACTGACACAGGGCCCATGGGACAATGAGCAGTTCTTC CASSRPTLTQGPWDNEQFF
. TRBJ2-1 TRBV5-1 . TGCGCCAGCAGCTTGGGTGGCGGCGCCCGCGATGAGCAGTTCTTC CASSLGGGARDEQFF
. TRBJ1-1 TRBV15 . TGTGCCACCAGCACTAGAGTGAACACTGAAGCTTTCTTT CATSTRVNTEAFF
. TRBJ2-2 TRBV19 few TGTGCCAGTAGTGATGCCAGGATAGACACCGGGGAGCTGTTTTTT CASSDARIDTGELFF